The clone carrying this T cell receptor beta chain was detected only a few times. The antigen remains unidentified. The data were obtained in a study of CD8 T cell repertoires and HIV-1 epitope variants. From germline, CDR1 is SGDLS and CDR2 YYNGEE. V was trimmed by 2 bases and J by 10 bases, leaving 10 bases between them. The CDR3 runs to 12 residues. Sequencing used immunoSEQ multiplex PCR; TCRdb keeps in-frame clones, though not all of them. The sample shows thousands of clones, around 71% of them seen only once. What was sequenced was cultured CD8+ T cells derived from PBMCs. This sequence joins TRBV9 and TRBJ2-1; D remains unclear. The receptor's source is a male donor with HIV. CDR3 sequence (DNA): TGTGCCAGCAGCGTGAACTCAGGAGAGCAGTTCTTC. This sequence encodes CASSVNSGEQFF.